This T cell receptor beta chain was observed in a study of CD8 T cells in Susac syndrome. The germline V gene has CDR1 LNHDA and CDR2 SQIVND (reference sequence). V shed 7 bases, J shed 3 bases, and the junction held 11 bases outside the gene matches. This CDR3 is built from 16 residues. TCR beta from blood CD8+ and CD4+ T cells was sequenced. Bulk CD8+ and CD4+ cells came from magnetic negative isolation; CD8+ TEMRA by FACS. Roughly 0.45 to 1 ug RNA was reverse transcribed with random hexamers. Across 54 Vbeta and 13 Jbeta, immunoSEQ multiplex PCR amplified TCR beta CDR3. TCRdb fed the immunoSEQ multiplex PCR reads into MiXCR, producing one record per CDR3 protein. The data hold around 180,000 distinct CDR3 sequences, with about 93% observed a single time.

V gene TRBV19 combines with J gene TRBJ2-2; the match to TRBD2 covers 7 bases. Sequenced: CD4+ T cells from PBMCs. The receptor was isolated from a human donor with multiple sclerosis. CDR3 protein: CASTPSGRGDTGELFF. CDR3 sequence (DNA): TGTGCCAGTACCCCTAGCGGACGCGGGGACACCGGGGAGCTGTTTTTT.